This T cell receptor (beta chain) originates from a study of T cell clonotyping in hematopoietic cell transplantation. Study summary: Cytoreduction preceded collection of pretransplant recipient samples. Findings and caveats of the study: Graft donor and pretransplant recipient Inverse Simpson Index values predicted broader posttransplant TCR diversity. Recipient TCR diversity dropped after transplant; expanded clonotypes rose from day 30 to 180. Cells were unsorted, so CD4 and CD8 contributions were not separated.

Sequencing was performed with immunoSEQ multiplex PCR; in TCRdb, only in-frame clones are kept and a portion is missing. The sample includes roughly 5,400 clones, 85% of them seen just once. As to time point: recipient sample about 28 days before transplant, after cytoreduction. Details on this clone: Its antigen remains unidentified.

Between the trimmed V and J ends, which lost 6 bases and 9 bases, there was a span of 9 bases. This CDR3 is 11 amino acids long. Germline assignment: CDR1 SNHLY and CDR2 FYNNEI. The chain joins TRBV2 to TRBJ2-1; no clear D gene. This TCR derives from a man aged 60 to 75 with acute myeloid leukemia. Some clones in this sample may be carry-over from other donors' samples. This specimen was peripheral blood mononuclear cells, taken before stem cell transplant. The CDR3 sequence: CASRGSSEQFF. The DNA of the CDR3 is TGTGCCAGCAGAGGCTCTAGTGAGCAGTTCTTC.